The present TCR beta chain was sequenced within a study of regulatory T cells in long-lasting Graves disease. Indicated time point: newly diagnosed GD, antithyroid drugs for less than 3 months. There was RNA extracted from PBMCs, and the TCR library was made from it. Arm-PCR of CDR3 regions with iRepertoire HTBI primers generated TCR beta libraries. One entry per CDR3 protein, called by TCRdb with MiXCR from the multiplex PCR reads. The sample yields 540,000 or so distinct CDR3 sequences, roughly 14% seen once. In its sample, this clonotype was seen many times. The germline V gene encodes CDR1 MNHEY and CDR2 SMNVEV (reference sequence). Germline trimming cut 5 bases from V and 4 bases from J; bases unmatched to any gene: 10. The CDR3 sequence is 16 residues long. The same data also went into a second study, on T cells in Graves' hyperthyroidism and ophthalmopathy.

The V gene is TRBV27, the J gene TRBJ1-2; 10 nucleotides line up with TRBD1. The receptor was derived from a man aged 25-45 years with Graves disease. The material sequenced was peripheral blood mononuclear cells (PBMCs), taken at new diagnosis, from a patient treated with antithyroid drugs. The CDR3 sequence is CASSPQTGGRGYGYTF. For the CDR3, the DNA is TGTGCCAGCAGTCCGCAGACAGGGGGCAGGGGCTATGGCTACACCTTC.